Listed below are T cell receptor beta chains from one sample, sequenced in a study of T cell therapy after organ transplantation. The protocol was immunoSEQ multiplex PCR, while the TCRdb copy is restricted to in-frame clones and leaves out a portion. This table holds roughly 48,000 clones, roughly 93% found once. These receptors have no known antigen. Sequencing was performed on CD8+ T cells from blood, taken before autologous CMV-specific T cell therapy. Receptors were obtained from a human patient who had received a solid organ transplant and had CMV disease. The CDR3 runs from the conserved cysteine through the conserved F or W. A D gene is named only where the DNA matches it firmly. Expanded clones are given a class, and other clones once, few, many or no size at all.

j_call,d_call,clone_size,v_call,cdr3_aa,cdr3_nt
TRBJ2-1,TRBD2,-,TRBV7-8,CASSYGLAGGIYNEQFF,TGTGCCAGCAGCTACGGACTAGCGGGGGGGATTTACAATGAGCAGTTCTTC
TRBJ1-2,-,-,TRBV13,CASSLGQGIYYGYTF,TGTGCCAGCAGCTTAGGACAGGGAATTTACTATGGCTACACCTTC
TRBJ1-1,TRBD1,-,TRBV30,CAWTVTGDTEAFF,TGTGCCTGGACGGTGACAGGGGACACTGAAGCTTTCTTT
TRBJ1-1,-,-,TRBV27,CASSYDGPNTEAFF,TGTGCCAGCAGTTATGATGGACCGAACACTGAAGCTTTCTTT
TRBJ2-3,TRBD2,-,TRBV30,CAWRGGYTDTQYF,TGTGCCTGGCGCGGGGGATACACAGATACGCAGTATTTT
TRBJ2-4,TRBD2,once,TRBV6-6,CASSSMWGGTKNIQYF,TGTGCCAGCAGCTCGATGTGGGGGGGGACCAAAAACATTCAGTACTTC
TRBJ1-1,-,-,TRBV9,CASSVGGATEAFF,TGTGCCAGCAGCGTAGGGGGTGCCACTGAAGCTTTCTTT
TRBJ1-1,-,-,TRBV7-8,CASSSGTEAFF,TGTGCCAGCAGCTCGGGAACTGAAGCTTTCTTT
TRBJ2-7,-,-,TRBV11-1,CASSLLGDTYEQYF,TGTGCCAGCAGCCTCCTCGGAGATACCTACGAGCAGTACTTC
TRBJ2-7,-,-,TRBV12-5,CASGLAPDYEQYF,TGTGCTAGTGGTCTGGCCCCAGATTACGAGCAGTACTTC